The sequence of this T cell receptor beta chain was determined in a study of T cells in Graves' hyperthyroidism and ophthalmopathy. Per germline, CDR1 MNHEY and CDR2 SMNVEV (reference sequence). V was clipped by 5 bases and J by 2 bases, with 17 bases between them. The CDR3 has 16 residues. This clonotype was picked up many times. The source material, RNA transcripts, was used to amplify TCR beta CDR3 regions. When the TCR CDR3 underwent first-round RT-PCR, the HTBI primer set was used. MiXCR was run by TCRdb on the multiplex PCR reads, yielding one entry per CDR3 protein. The sample consists of about 500,000 distinct CDR3 sequences, approximately 14% of them appearing once.

The source is a woman aged 18 to 35 with Graves' hyperthyroidism. The chain uses TRBV27 and TRBJ2-3; weak D call: TRBD2 (6 bases). The sample taken for sequencing was blood. The CDR3 DNA is TGTGCCAGCAGTCCGATTGAAAGCGGGCTCACAGATACGCAGTATTTT. This codes for CASSPIESGLTDTQYF.